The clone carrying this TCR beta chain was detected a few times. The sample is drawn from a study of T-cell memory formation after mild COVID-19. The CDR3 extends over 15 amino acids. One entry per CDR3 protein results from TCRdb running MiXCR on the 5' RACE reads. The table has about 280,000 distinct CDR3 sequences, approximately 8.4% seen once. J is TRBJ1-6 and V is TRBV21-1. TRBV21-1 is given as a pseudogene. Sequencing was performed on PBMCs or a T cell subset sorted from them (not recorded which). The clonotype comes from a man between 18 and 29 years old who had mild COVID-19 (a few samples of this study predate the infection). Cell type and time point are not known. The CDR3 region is CASSKFERLNSPLHF. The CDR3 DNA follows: TGTGCCAGCAGCAAATTTGAGAGGCTTAATTCACCCCTCCACTTT.